This T cell receptor (beta chain) was captured in a study of blood T cell repertoires in COVID-19. Sequencing was performed with immunoSEQ multiplex PCR; in TCRdb, only in-frame clones are kept and a portion is missing. The table has 70,000 to 95,000 clones, 70% to 85% seen once. Trimming pared 8 bases from V and 2 bases from J, leaving 17 bases between. CDR1 and CDR2 (germline): SEHNR, FQNEAQ (reference sequence). This CDR3 spans 15 amino acids. Sample: peripheral blood. This chain joins TRBV7-9 and TRBJ2-3, with a possible D match to TRBD1 (6 bases). This TCR was recovered from a human donor in a cohort sampled during active COVID-19. The DNA of the CDR3 is TGTGCCAGCGGCGCGATGACAGGATTCACAGATACGCAGTATTTT. This gives the protein CASGAMTGFTDTQYF.